This entry features one TCR beta chain sequence. These data belong to a study of control samples from healthy donors and cancer patients. TCRdb's table, derived via immunoSEQ multiplex PCR, lists solely in-frame clones and lacks some. Seen here are tens of thousands of clones, roughly 90% observed once, and the top ten hold over 5%. There are 15 residues in the CDR3. The germline gives CDR1 SGHRS, CDR2 YFSETQ. V lost 4 bases and J lost 5; bases outside the gene matches: 7. The sequence came from a man aged 60 to 69 with colorectal cancer. The rearrangement joins TRBV5-1 to TRBJ2-5; 11 bases fit TRBD2. Source material: PBMCs. The CDR3 DNA follows: TGCGCCAGCAGCCTGGGGACTAGCGGTGGGGAGACCCAGTACTTC. Residues: CASSLGTSGGETQYF.